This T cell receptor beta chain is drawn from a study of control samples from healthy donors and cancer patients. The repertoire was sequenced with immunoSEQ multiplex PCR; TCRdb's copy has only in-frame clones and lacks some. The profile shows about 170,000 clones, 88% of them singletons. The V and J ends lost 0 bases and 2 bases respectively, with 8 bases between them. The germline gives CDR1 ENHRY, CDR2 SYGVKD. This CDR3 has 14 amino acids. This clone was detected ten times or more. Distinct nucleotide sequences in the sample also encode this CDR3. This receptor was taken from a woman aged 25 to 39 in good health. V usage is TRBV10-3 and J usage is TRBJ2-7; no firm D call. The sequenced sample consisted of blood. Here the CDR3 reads CAISESGRPYEQYF. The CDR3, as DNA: TGTGCCATCAGTGAGTCTGGCAGACCCTACGAGCAGTACTTC.